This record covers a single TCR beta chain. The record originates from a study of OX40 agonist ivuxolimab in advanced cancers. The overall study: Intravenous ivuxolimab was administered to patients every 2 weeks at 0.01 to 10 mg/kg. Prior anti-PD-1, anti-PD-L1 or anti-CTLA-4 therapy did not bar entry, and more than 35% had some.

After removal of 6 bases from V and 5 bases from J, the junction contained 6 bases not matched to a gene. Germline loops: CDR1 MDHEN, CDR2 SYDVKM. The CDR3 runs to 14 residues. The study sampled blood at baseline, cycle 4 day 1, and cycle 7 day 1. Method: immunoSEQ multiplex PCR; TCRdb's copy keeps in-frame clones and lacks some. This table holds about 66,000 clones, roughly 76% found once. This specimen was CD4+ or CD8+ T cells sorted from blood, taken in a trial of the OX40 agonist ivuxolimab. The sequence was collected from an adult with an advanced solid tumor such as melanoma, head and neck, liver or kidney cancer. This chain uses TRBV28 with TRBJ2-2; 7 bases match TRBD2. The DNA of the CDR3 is TGTGCCAGCAGCAGTTGGGGGGGTACCGGGGAGCTGTTTTTT. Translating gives CASSSWGGTGELFF.